This T cell receptor beta chain was recorded in a study of cytomegalovirus exposure and HLA in healthy donors. Donors counted as nominally healthy when sampled, yet unrecorded immune exposures were likely. The germline V and J ends were trimmed by 5 bases and 4 bases, with 15 bases remaining between them. CDR3 length: 15 residues. From germline, CDR1 is SGHVS and CDR2 FNYEAQ. The table lists this clone with a count of one. Vbeta (60) and Jbeta (13) primers were used in the PCR. Generated by immunoSEQ multiplex PCR, the TCRdb table keeps only in-frame clones and is missing some. The sample contains around 84,000 clones, 70% to 85% of which appear only once.

The genes are TRBV7-6 and TRBJ1-5, with D possibly TRBD1 on 5 matching bases. Sequenced sample: PBMCs. This receptor was identified in a human donor in good health. The DNA of the CDR3 is TGTGCCAGCAGCCGCGTGGGGGGTGGTAATCAGCCCCAGCATTTT. It encodes CASSRVGGGNQPQHF.